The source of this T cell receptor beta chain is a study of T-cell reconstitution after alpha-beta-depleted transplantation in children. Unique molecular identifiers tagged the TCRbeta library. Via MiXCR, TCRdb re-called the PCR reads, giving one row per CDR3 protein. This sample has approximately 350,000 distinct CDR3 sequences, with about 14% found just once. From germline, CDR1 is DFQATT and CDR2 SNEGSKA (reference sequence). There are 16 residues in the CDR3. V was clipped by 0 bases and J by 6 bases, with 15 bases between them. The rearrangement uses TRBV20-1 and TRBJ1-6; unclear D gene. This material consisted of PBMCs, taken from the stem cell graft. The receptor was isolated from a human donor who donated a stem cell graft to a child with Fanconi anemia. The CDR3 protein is CSARDDAKLSNSPLHF. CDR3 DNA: TGCAGTGCTAGAGATGACGCCAAACTGTCTAATTCACCCCTCCACTTT.